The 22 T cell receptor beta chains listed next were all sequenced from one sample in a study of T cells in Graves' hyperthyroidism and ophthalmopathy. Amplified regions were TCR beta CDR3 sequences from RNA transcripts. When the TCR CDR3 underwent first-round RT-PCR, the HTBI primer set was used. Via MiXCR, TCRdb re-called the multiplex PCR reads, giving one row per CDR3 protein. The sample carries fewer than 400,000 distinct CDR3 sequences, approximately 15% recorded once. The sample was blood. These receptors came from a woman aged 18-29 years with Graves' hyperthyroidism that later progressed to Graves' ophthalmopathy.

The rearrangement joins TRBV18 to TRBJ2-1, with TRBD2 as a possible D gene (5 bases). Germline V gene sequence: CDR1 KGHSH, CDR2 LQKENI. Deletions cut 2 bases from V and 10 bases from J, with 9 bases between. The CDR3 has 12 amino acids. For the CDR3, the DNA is TGTGCCAGCTCACCAGAGGGCGGGGAGCAGTTCTTC. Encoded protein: CASSPEGGEQFF.

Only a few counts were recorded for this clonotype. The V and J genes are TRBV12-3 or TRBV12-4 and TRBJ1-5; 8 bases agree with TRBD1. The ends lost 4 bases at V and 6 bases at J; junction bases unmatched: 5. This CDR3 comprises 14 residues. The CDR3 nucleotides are TGTGCCAGCAGTTCACAGGGGGAGGGTCAGCCCCAGCATTTT. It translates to CASSSQGEGQPQHF.

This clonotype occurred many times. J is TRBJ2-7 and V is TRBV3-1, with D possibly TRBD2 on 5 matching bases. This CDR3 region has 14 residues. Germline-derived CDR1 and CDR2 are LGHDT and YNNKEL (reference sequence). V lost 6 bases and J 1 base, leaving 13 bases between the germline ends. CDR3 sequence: CASRNGGPSYEQYF. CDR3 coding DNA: TGTGCCAGCAGGAACGGCGGGCCGTCCTACGAGCAGTACTTC.

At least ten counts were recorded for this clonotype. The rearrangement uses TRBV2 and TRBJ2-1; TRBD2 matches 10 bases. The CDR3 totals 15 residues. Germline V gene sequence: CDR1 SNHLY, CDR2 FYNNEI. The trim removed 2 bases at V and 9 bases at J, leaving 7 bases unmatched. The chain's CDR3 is CASSEISGRAPEQFF. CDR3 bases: TGTGCCAGCAGTGAAATAAGCGGGAGGGCCCCTGAGCAGTTCTTC. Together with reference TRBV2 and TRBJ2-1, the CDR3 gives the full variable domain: EPEVTQTPSHQVTQMGQEVILRCVPISNHLYFYWYRQILGQKVEFLVSFYNNEISEKSEIFDDQFSVERPDGSNFTLKIRSTKLEDSAMYFCASSEISGRAPEQFFGPGTRLTVL.

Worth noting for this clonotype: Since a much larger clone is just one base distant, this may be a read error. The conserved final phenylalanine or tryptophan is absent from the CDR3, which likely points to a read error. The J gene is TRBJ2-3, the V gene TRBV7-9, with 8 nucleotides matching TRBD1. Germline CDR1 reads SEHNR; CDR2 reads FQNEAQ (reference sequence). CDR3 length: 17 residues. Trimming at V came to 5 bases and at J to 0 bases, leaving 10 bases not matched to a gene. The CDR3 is CASSADRGLTSTDTQYS. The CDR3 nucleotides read TGTGCCAGCAGCGCTGACAGGGGCCTGACGAGCACAGATACGCAGTATTCT.

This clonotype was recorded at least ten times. CDR3: CASSFQDRGLWYEQYF. In nucleotides, the CDR3 is TGTGCCAGCAGTTTCCAAGACAGGGGGCTTTGGTACGAGCAGTACTTC. The chain has TRBV28 and TRBJ2-7; 10 positions agree with TRBD1. With V trimmed by 3 bases and J by 4 bases, 9 bases remained unmatched. This CDR3 has 16 residues. CDR1 is MDHEN, CDR2 SYDVKM, per germline.

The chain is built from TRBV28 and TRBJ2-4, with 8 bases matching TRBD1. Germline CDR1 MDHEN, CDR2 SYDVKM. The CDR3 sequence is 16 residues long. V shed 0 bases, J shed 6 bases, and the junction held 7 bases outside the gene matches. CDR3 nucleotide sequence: TGTGCCAGCAGTTTATGGGGCAGGGGGCAGAGAAACATTCAGTACTTC. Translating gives CASSLWGRGQRNIQYF.

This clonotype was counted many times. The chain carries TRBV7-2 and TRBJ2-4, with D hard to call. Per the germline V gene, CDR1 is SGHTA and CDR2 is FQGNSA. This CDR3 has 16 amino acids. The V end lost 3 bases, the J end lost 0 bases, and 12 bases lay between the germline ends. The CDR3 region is CASSLISSVAKNIQYF. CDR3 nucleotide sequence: TGTGCCAGCAGCTTGATCTCCTCCGTAGCCAAAAACATTCAGTACTTC. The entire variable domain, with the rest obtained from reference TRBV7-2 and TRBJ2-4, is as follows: GAGVSQSPSNKVTEKGKDVELRCDPISGHTALYWYRQSLGQGLEFLIYFQGNSAPDKSGLPSDRFSAERTGGSVSTLTIQRTQQEDSAVYLCASSLISSVAKNIQYFGAGTRLSVL.

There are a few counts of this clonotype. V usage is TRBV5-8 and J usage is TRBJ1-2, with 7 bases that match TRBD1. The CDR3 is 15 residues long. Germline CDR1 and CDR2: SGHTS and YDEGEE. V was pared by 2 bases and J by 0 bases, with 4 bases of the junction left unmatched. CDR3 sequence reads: CASSFRQGANYGYTF. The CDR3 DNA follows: TGTGCCAGCAGCTTCAGACAGGGAGCTAACTATGGCTACACCTTC.

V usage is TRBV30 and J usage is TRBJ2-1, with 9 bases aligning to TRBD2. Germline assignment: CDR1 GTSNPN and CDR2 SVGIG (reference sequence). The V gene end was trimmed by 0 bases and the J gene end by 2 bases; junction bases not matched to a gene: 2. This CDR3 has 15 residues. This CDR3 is CAWSVSGRPYNEQFF. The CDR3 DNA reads TGTGCCTGGAGTGTAAGCGGGAGGCCCTACAATGAGCAGTTCTTC.

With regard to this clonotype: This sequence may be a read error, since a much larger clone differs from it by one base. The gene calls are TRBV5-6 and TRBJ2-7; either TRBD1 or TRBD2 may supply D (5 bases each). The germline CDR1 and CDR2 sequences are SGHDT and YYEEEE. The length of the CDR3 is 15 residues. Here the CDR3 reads CASTRGPGWLGEQCF. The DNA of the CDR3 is TGTGCCAGCACCCGGGGCCCGGGATGGCTCGGCGAGCAGTGCTTC.

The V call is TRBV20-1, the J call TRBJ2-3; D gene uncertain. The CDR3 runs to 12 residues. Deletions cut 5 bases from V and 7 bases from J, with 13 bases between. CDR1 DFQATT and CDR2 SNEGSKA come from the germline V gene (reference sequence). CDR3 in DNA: TGCAGTGCTGCGACGGATCTTTATACGCAGTATTTT. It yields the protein CSAATDLYTQYF.

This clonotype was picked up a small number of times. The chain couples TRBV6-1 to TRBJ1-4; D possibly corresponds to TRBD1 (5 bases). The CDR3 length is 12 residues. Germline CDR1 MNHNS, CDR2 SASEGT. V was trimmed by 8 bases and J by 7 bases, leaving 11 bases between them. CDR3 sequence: CASRRGPEKLFF. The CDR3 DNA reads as TGTGCCAGCCGGAGGGGACCTGAAAAACTGTTTTTT.

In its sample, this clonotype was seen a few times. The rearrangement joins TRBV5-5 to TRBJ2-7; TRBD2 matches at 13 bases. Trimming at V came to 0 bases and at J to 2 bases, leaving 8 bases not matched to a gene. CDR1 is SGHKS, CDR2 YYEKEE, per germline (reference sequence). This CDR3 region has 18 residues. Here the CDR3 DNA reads TGTGCCAGCAGCTTGGATAGGGGACTAGCGGGGCGACCCTACGAGCAGTACTTC. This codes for CASSLDRGLAGRPYEQYF.

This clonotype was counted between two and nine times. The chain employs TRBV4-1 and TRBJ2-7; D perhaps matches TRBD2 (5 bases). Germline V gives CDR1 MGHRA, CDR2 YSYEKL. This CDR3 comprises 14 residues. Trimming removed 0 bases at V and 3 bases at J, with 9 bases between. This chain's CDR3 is CASSQDKRGYEQYF. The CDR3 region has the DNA TGCGCCAGCAGCCAAGATAAACGGGGCTACGAGCAGTACTTC.

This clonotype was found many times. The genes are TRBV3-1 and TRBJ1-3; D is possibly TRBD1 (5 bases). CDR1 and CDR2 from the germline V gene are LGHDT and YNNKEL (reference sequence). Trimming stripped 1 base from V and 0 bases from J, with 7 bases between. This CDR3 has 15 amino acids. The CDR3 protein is CASSQVGVSGNTIYF. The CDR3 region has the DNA TGTGCCAGCAGCCAAGTGGGGGTCTCTGGAAACACCATATATTTT.

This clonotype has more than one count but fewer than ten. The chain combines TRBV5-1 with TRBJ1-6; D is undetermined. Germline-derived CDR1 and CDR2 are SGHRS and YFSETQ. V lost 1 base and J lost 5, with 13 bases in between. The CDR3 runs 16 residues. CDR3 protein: CASSLYLTEDNSPLHF. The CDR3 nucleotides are TGCGCCAGCAGCTTGTATTTGACGGAGGATAATTCACCCCTCCACTTT.

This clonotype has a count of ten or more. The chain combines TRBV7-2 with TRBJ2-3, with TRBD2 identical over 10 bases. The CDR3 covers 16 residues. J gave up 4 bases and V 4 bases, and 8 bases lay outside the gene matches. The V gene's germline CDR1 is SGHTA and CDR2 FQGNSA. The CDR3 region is CASSSTSGMASDTQYF. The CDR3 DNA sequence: TGTGCCAGCAGCTCAACTAGCGGGATGGCATCAGATACGCAGTATTTT. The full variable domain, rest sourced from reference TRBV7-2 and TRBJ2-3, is GAGVSQSPSNKVTEKGKDVELRCDPISGHTALYWYRQSLGQGLEFLIYFQGNSAPDKSGLPSDRFSAERTGGSVSTLTIQRTQQEDSAVYLCASSSTSGMASDTQYFGPGTRLTVL.

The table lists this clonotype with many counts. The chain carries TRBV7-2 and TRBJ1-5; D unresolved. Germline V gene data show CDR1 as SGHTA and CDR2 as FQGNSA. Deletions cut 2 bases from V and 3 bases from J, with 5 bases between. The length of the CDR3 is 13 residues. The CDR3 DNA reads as TGTGCCAGCAGCTTACAGAACAATCAGCCCCAGCATTTT. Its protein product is CASSLQNNQPQHF.

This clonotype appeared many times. Here the CDR3 DNA reads TGTGCCAGCAGCTTAGCGTTGCGCCTGAGCTCCTACAATGAGCAGTTCTTC. As protein: CASSLALRLSSYNEQFF. The chain joins TRBV7-9 to TRBJ2-1; no clear D. CDR3 size: 17 residues. The germline CDR1 and CDR2 sequences are SEHNR and FQNEAQ (reference sequence). Deletions cut 0 bases from V and 0 bases from J, with 12 bases between.

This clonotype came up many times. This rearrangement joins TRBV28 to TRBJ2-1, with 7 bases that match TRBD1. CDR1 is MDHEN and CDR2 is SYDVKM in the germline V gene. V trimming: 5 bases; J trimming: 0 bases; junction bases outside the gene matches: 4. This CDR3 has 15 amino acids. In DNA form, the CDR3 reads TGTGCCAGCAGTATCGGGACAGCCTCCTACAATGAGCAGTTCTTC. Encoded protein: CASSIGTASYNEQFF.

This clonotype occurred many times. The DNA of the CDR3 is TGTGCCAGCAGCCAAGGGGGTAGCGGGTCCGGGGAGCTGTTTTTT. Protein: CASSQGGSGSGELFF. The V call is TRBV3-1, the J call TRBJ2-2; 7 bases line up with TRBD2. Germline CDR1 and CDR2: LGHDT and YNNKEL (reference sequence). J gave up 6 bases and V 1 base, and 5 bases lay outside the gene matches. The CDR3 covers 15 residues.